Below are 4 T cell receptor beta chains sequenced from a single sample in a study of cytomegalovirus exposure and HLA in healthy donors. The PCR ran on 60 Vbeta and 13 Jbeta primers. Generated by immunoSEQ multiplex PCR, the TCRdb table keeps only in-frame clones and is missing some. The table shows 150,000 or so clones, with roughly 80% occurring only once. Sequenced sample: PBMCs. The source of these receptors is a male donor in good health and CMV-seropositive.

The CDR3 protein is CASSLTGQVIVQFF. The CDR3 region has the DNA TGTGCCAGCAGTTTAACGGGACAGGTGATCGTGCAGTTCTTC. The chain couples TRBV27 to TRBJ2-1, with 8 bases identical to TRBD1. The V gene's germline CDR1 is MNHEY and CDR2 SMNVEV (reference sequence). V trimming: 2 bases; J trimming: 12 bases; junction bases outside the gene matches: 9. The CDR3 consists of 14 residues.

The genes are TRBV7-2 and TRBJ1-2, with D hard to call. Trimming pared 2 bases from V and 6 bases from J, leaving 10 bases between. The germline gives CDR1 SGHTA, CDR2 FQGNSA. The CDR3 length is 13 residues. The CDR3 DNA is TGTGCCAGCAGCTTAAACGGGTTGAATGGCTACACCTTC. Residues: CASSLNGLNGYTF. Supplemented by reference TRBV7-2 and TRBJ1-2, the full variable domain reads GAGVSQSPSNKVTEKGKDVELRCDPISGHTALYWYRQSLGQGLEFLIYFQGNSAPDKSGLPSDRFSAERTGGSVSTLTIQRTQQEDSAVYLCASSLNGLNGYTFGSGTRLTVV.

J is TRBJ1-5 and V is TRBV4-1; D perhaps matches TRBD1 (5 bases). Germline lookup yields CDR1 MGHRA and CDR2 YSYEKL. The CDR3 sequence is 16 residues long. The ends were cut back, 1 base at V and 6 bases at J, with 16 bases in the middle. In nucleotides, the CDR3 is TGCGCCAGCAGCCAAGGGTGGGAGGGGACTATTCAGCCCCAGCATTTT. The encoded protein is CASSQGWEGTIQPQHF.

The chain joins TRBV7-9 to TRBJ1-4; perhaps TRBD1 as D (6 bases). V was shortened by 2 bases and J by 8 bases, with 15 bases between the two germline ends. The germline V gene has CDR1 SEHNR and CDR2 FQNEAQ (reference sequence). This CDR3 comprises 15 residues. CDR3 sequence: CASSLSRDINEKLFF. CDR3 sequence (DNA): TGTGCCAGCAGCTTAAGCCGGGACATTAACGAAAAACTGTTTTTT. The full variable domain, with the rest looked up from reference TRBV7-9 and TRBJ1-4, is DTGVSQNPRHKITKRGQNVTFRCDPISEHNRLYWYRQTLGQGPEFLTYFQNEAQLEKSRLLSDRFSAERPKGSFSTLEIQRTEQGDSAMYLCASSLSRDINEKLFFGSGTQLSVL.